One sample yielded the 8 T cell receptor beta chains listed below, sequenced in a study of blood T cell repertoires in COVID-19. The protocol was immunoSEQ multiplex PCR, while the TCRdb copy is restricted to in-frame clones and leaves out a portion. This sample carries 95,000 to 100,000 clones, around 87% of them seen once, and the ten largest clones take roughly 10%. What was sequenced was peripheral blood. The source of these receptors is a woman aged 30 to 39 with acute or convalescent COVID-19.

The gene calls are TRBV2 and TRBJ1-2, with 7 positions matching TRBD1. Germline CDR1 is SNHLY and CDR2 is FYNNEI. The ends lost 6 bases at V and 9 bases at J; junction bases unmatched: 13. The CDR3 loop spans 14 amino acids. The CDR3 loop is CASSPGTAFMSYTF. CDR3 sequence (DNA): TGTGCCAGCAGCCCCGGGACAGCCTTTATGAGCTACACCTTC.

This chain links TRBV3-1 (or the pseudogene TRBV3-2) with TRBJ1-2; TRBD1 matches at 7 bases. The CDR3 has 14 amino acids. From germline, CDR1 is LGHDT and CDR2 YNNKEL (reference sequence). Unmatched junction bases numbered 7, after V lost 5 bases and J lost 4 bases. The CDR3 DNA sequence: TGTGCCAGCAGCGCCGATACAGGGGTCTATGGCTACACCTTC. It codes for CASSADTGVYGYTF.

The chain recombines TRBV19 with TRBJ2-2; D call uncertain. Per germline, CDR1 LNHDA and CDR2 SQIVND (reference sequence). V was cut by 7 bases and J by 3 bases, with 3 bases left in between. This CDR3 has 11 amino acids. CDR3 bases: TGTGCCAGTACGTACACCGGGGAGCTGTTTTTT. It specifies CASTYTGELFF.

The gene calls are TRBV5-1 and TRBJ2-7; 9 bases match TRBD1. This CDR3 comprises 15 residues. The germline V gene encodes CDR1 SGHRS and CDR2 YFSETQ. Trimming at V came to 4 bases and at J to 5 bases, leaving 10 bases not matched to a gene. The CDR3 nucleotides are TGCGCCAGCAGCATCCCCGGACAGGGGAGAAACGAGCAGTACTTC. Encoded protein: CASSIPGQGRNEQYF.

V usage is TRBV5-6 and J usage is TRBJ1-5; no definite D call. Per the germline V gene, CDR1 is SGHDT and CDR2 is YYEEEE. This CDR3 spans 18 amino acids. Trimming removed 3 bases at V and 0 bases at J, with 19 bases between. The CDR3 DNA reads TGTGCCAGCAGCTCCTTTTTGGTGGACTACCTTAGCAATCAGCCCCAGCATTTT. Residues: CASSSFLVDYLSNQPQHF.

This clone has a single count. The J gene is TRBJ1-2, the V gene TRBV4-1, with 7 bases identical to TRBD1. The CDR3 is 14 residues long. The V and J ends lost 2 bases and 2 bases, in that order; junction bases with no gene match: 2. CDR1 is MGHRA, CDR2 YSYEKL, per germline. For the CDR3, the DNA is TGCGCCAGCAGCCAAACAGGGGTGAACTATGGCTACACCTTC. Its protein is CASSQTGVNYGYTF.

The rearrangement links TRBV9 to TRBJ2-7; no firm D call. Germline CDR1 and CDR2: SGDLS and YYNGEE. The CDR3 is made up of 14 amino acids. With 0 bases removed from V and 7 bases from J, the gap between germline ends came to 14 bases. As DNA, the CDR3 is TGTGCCAGCAGCGTAGGGCCGGGTTTGAGTGAGCAGTACTTC. Translating gives CASSVGPGLSEQYF.

The V call is TRBV7-9, the J call TRBJ2-2; D might be TRBD2 (5 bases). The ends were cut back, 1 base at V and 3 bases at J, with 9 bases in the middle. This CDR3 is built from 15 residues. Germline V gives CDR1 SEHNR, CDR2 FQNEAQ (reference sequence). CDR3 loop: CASSLVGEYTGELFF. The CDR3, as DNA: TGTGCCAGCAGCTTAGTGGGAGAATACACCGGGGAGCTGTTTTTT.